This is a list of T cell receptor beta chains from one sample in a study of blood T cell repertoires in COVID-19. Method: immunoSEQ multiplex PCR; TCRdb's copy keeps in-frame clones and lacks some. The table lists approximately 140,000 clones, 80% to 90% of them singletons. Sequences were obtained from peripheral blood. Receptors originate from a man aged 18 to 29 with COVID-19, enrolled during active disease. Each CDR3 is given with its conserved first and last residue. Fields, in order: J gene, D gene, V gene, clone size, CDR3 protein, CDR3 DNA. D genes are given only for firm matches. Only some rows state a clone size, as once, few, many or a class for expanded clones.

J: TRBJ1-2; D: NA; V: TRBV6-5; size: NA; CDR3: CASSPRGGHGYTF; DNA: TGTGCCAGCAGTCCCCGCGGGGGGCATGGCTACACCTTC
J: TRBJ2-3; D: TRBD2; V: TRBV24-1; size: NA; CDR3: CATSDLRGRAPDTQYF; DNA: TGTGCCACCAGTGATTTGCGCGGGAGGGCCCCAGATACGCAGTATTTT
J: TRBJ2-1; D: TRBD1; V: TRBV6-5; size: NA; CDR3: CASSQGVNEQFF; DNA: TGTGCCAGCTCCCAGGGGGTCAATGAGCAGTTCTTC
J: TRBJ2-7; D: TRBD1; V: TRBV7-2; size: NA; CDR3: CASSGGTGRHSYEQYF; DNA: TGTGCCAGCTCAGGGGGAACGGGCAGGCACTCCTACGAGCAGTACTTC
J: TRBJ1-5; D: TRBD1; V: TRBV15; size: NA; CDR3: CATTDDRAYDQPQHF; DNA: TGTGCCACCACCGACGACAGGGCGTATGACCAGCCCCAGCATTTT
J: TRBJ2-7; D: NA; V: TRBV30; size: NA; CDR3: CAWRQGQSDLPEQYF; DNA: TGTGCCTGGAGGCAAGGACAGTCCGACCTTCCCGAGCAGTACTTC
J: TRBJ2-5; D: TRBD2; V: TRBV7-2; size: NA; CDR3: CASRGLAGVGGETQYF; DNA: TGTGCCAGCAGGGGACTAGCGGGAGTAGGTGGAGAGACCCAGTACTTC
J: TRBJ2-1; D: NA; V: TRBV25-1; size: NA; CDR3: CASSERRGPNEQFF; DNA: TGTGCCAGCAGTGAACGGAGGGGGCCGAATGAGCAGTTCTTC
J: TRBJ2-1; D: TRBD2; V: TRBV27; size: NA; CDR3: CASSSGRRSYNEQFF; DNA: TGTGCCAGCAGTTCCGGGAGGAGGTCCTACAATGAGCAGTTCTTC
J: TRBJ2-1; D: NA; V: TRBV20-1; size: NA; CDR3: CSASTRQYNEQFF; DNA: TGCAGTGCTAGTACCCGACAGTACAATGAGCAGTTCTTC
J: TRBJ1-6; D: NA; V: TRBV27; size: few; CDR3: CASSVRGTNSPLHF; DNA: TGTGCCAGCAGCGTGCGCGGGACGAATTCACCCCTCCACTTT
J: TRBJ2-3; D: NA; V: TRBV9; size: NA; CDR3: CASSRTVFLSTDTQYF; DNA: TGTGCCAGCAGTCGAACAGTTTTCTTAAGCACAGATACGCAGTATTTT
J: TRBJ2-7; D: TRBD2; V: TRBV4-1; size: NA; CDR3: CASSQAALATGYEQYF; DNA: TGCGCCAGCAGCCAAGCCGCACTAGCGACGGGGTACGAGCAGTACTTC
J: TRBJ1-2; D: NA; V: TRBV28; size: NA; CDR3: CASSPTTGSYGYTF; DNA: TGTGCCAGCAGTCCCACGACAGGTTCCTATGGCTACACCTTC
J: TRBJ2-1; D: NA; V: TRBV30; size: once; CDR3: CAWSWTGPNNEQFF; DNA: TGTGCCTGGAGTTGGACTGGCCCAAACAATGAGCAGTTCTTC
J: TRBJ2-3; D: TRBD2; V: TRBV27; size: NA; CDR3: CASSFSGAGADTQYF; DNA: TGTGCCAGCAGTTTCAGCGGGGCGGGTGCAGATACGCAGTATTTT
J: TRBJ1-1; D: NA; V: TRBV6-5; size: NA; CDR3: CASGRVRTEAFF; DNA: TGTGCCAGCGGGCGGGTCCGCACTGAAGCTTTCTTT
J: TRBJ2-5; D: TRBD1; V: TRBV4-3; size: NA; CDR3: CASSQDGTGGAETQYF; DNA: TGCGCCAGCAGCCAAGATGGGACAGGGGGCGCGGAGACCCAGTACTTC
J: TRBJ2-7; D: TRBD1; V: TRBV6-5; size: NA; CDR3: CASTYGTGGFEQYF; DNA: TGTGCCAGCACCTACGGGACAGGGGGCTTCGAGCAGTACTTC
J: TRBJ1-3; D: TRBD1; V: TRBV6-5; size: once; CDR3: CASSYTGDGNTIYF; DNA: TGTGCCAGCAGTTACACAGGGGATGGAAACACCATATATTTT
J: TRBJ2-1; D: TRBD2; V: TRBV11-2; size: NA; CDR3: CASRVSGLASNEQFF; DNA: TGTGCCAGCAGGGTATCGGGACTAGCGAGCAATGAGCAGTTCTTC
J: TRBJ1-2; D: NA; V: TRBV19; size: NA; CDR3: CASTPGQLALADYGYTF; DNA: TGTGCCAGTACCCCCGGACAGTTGGCCCTCGCTGACTATGGCTACACCTTC
J: TRBJ2-3; D: TRBD2; V: TRBV7-2; size: NA; CDR3: CASSLLAGNWDTQYF; DNA: TGTGCCAGCAGCTTACTAGCGGGCAACTGGGATACGCAGTATTTT
J: TRBJ2-1; D: NA; V: TRBV7-9; size: NA; CDR3: CASSLGQRLINEQFF; DNA: TGTGCCAGCAGCTTAGGCCAGCGACTCATCAATGAGCAGTTCTTC
J: TRBJ2-2; D: NA; V: TRBV28; size: once; CDR3: CASSFTTGKHTGELFF; DNA: TGTGCCAGCAGTTTTACCACAGGGAAGCACACCGGGGAGCTGTTTTTT
J: TRBJ2-1; D: NA; V: TRBV9; size: NA; CDR3: CASRGGNEQFF; DNA: TGTGCCAGCAGGGGGGGAAATGAGCAGTTCTTC
J: TRBJ2-2; D: TRBD1; V: TRBV6-1; size: NA; CDR3: CASSVGQGGTGELFF; DNA: TGTGCCAGCAGCGTAGGACAGGGGGGGACCGGGGAGCTGTTTTTT
J: TRBJ2-5; D: TRBD1; V: TRBV10-1; size: NA; CDR3: CASSEGDRGETQYF; DNA: TGCGCCAGCAGTGAGGGGGACAGAGGAGAGACCCAGTACTTC
J: TRBJ2-7; D: NA; V: TRBV5-4; size: NA; CDR3: CASSLDVGAAYEQYF; DNA: TGTGCCAGCAGCTTGGACGTGGGAGCGGCCTACGAGCAGTACTTC
J: TRBJ1-5; D: NA; V: TRBV28; size: NA; CDR3: CASSFSPRGSNQPQHF; DNA: TGTGCCAGCAGTTTCTCCCCCAGGGGAAGCAATCAGCCCCAGCATTTT
J: TRBJ2-6; D: NA; V: TRBV5-8; size: NA; CDR3: CASSFLSGANVLTF; DNA: TGTGCCAGCAGCTTCCTATCTGGGGCCAACGTCCTGACTTTC
J: TRBJ2-1; D: TRBD2; V: TRBV5-1; size: NA; CDR3: CASSLSGRANEQFF; DNA: TGCGCCAGCAGCTTGAGCGGGAGGGCTAATGAGCAGTTCTTC
J: TRBJ2-1; D: NA; V: TRBV28; size: NA; CDR3: CASSFVGSSYNEQFF; DNA: TGTGCCAGCAGTTTTGTCGGGAGCTCCTACAATGAGCAGTTCTTC
J: TRBJ1-3; D: NA; V: TRBV28; size: NA; CDR3: CASRRTAYSGNTIYF; DNA: TGTGCCAGCAGGAGGACAGCGTACTCTGGAAACACCATATATTTT
J: TRBJ2-1; D: NA; V: TRBV7-2; size: NA; CDR3: CASSRDLNEQFF; DNA: TGTGCCAGCAGCCGGGACTTGAATGAGCAGTTCTTC
J: TRBJ2-7; D: NA; V: TRBV10-3; size: NA; CDR3: CAGGLYSYEQYF; DNA: TGTGCCGGCGGGCTATACTCCTACGAGCAGTACTTC
J: TRBJ2-7; D: NA; V: TRBV25-1; size: NA; CDR3: CASTQGGRELYEQYF; DNA: TGTGCCAGCACCCAAGGGGGGCGGGAGCTTTACGAGCAGTACTTC
J: TRBJ2-7; D: NA; V: TRBV15; size: NA; CDR3: CATSTHVSYEQYF; DNA: TGTGCCACCAGCACCCATGTCTCCTACGAGCAGTACTTC
J: TRBJ2-1; D: NA; V: TRBV21-1; size: NA; CDR3: CASSKCGGGKQFF; DNA: TGTGCCAGCAGCAAATGTGGGGGCGGCAAGCAGTTCTTC
J: TRBJ2-5; D: TRBD1; V: TRBV6-2/TRBV6-3; size: NA; CDR3: CASSSHRGPETQYF; DNA: TGTGCCAGCAGTTCCCACAGGGGGCCGGAGACCCAGTACTTC
J: TRBJ1-2; D: NA; V: TRBV5-8; size: NA; CDR3: CASSPGGGTLRYGYTF; DNA: TGTGCCAGCAGCCCCGGCGGGGGGACCCTCCGGTATGGCTACACCTTC
J: TRBJ2-7; D: TRBD2; V: TRBV9; size: NA; CDR3: CASSLSGSTHEQYF; DNA: TGTGCCAGCAGCCTGAGCGGGAGCACCCACGAGCAGTACTTC
J: TRBJ1-6; D: TRBD1; V: TRBV28; size: NA; CDR3: CASSLGQDNSPLHF; DNA: TGTGCCAGCAGTTTAGGACAGGATAATTCACCCCTCCACTTT
J: TRBJ1-5; D: TRBD1; V: TRBV9; size: NA; CDR3: CASSGTGAEPWPQHF; DNA: TGTGCCAGCAGCGGGACAGGGGCGGAGCCCTGGCCCCAGCATTTT
J: TRBJ2-3; D: NA; V: TRBV29-1; size: few; CDR3: CSVVVRAATDTQYF; DNA: TGCAGCGTTGTCGTCCGAGCGGCGACAGATACGCAGTATTTT
J: TRBJ1-2; D: TRBD1; V: TRBV27; size: NA; CDR3: CASSAARDRDYGYTF; DNA: TGTGCCAGCAGTGCCGCGCGGGACAGGGATTATGGCTACACCTTC
J: TRBJ1-2; D: NA; V: TRBV7-9; size: NA; CDR3: CASSGPGNGYTF; DNA: TGTGCCAGCAGCGGGCCCGGGAATGGCTACACCTTC
J: TRBJ2-2; D: NA; V: TRBV5-1; size: NA; CDR3: CASSSLSGVDGELFF; DNA: TGCGCCAGCAGCTCCCTTTCAGGGGTGGACGGGGAGCTGTTTTTT
J: TRBJ2-5; D: TRBD2; V: TRBV18; size: NA; CDR3: CASSRGPAGDRETQYF; DNA: TGTGCCAGCTCCCGAGGGCCAGCGGGAGATAGAGAGACCCAGTACTTC
J: TRBJ2-1; D: TRBD1; V: TRBV27; size: NA; CDR3: CASSRPLTGGNEQFF; DNA: TGTGCCAGCAGCCGCCCCTTGACAGGGGGCAATGAGCAGTTCTTC
J: TRBJ1-1; D: NA; V: TRBV7-2; size: NA; CDR3: CASSSHAGWNTEAFF; DNA: TGTGCCAGCAGCTCCCATGCAGGGTGGAACACTGAAGCTTTCTTT
J: TRBJ1-1; D: TRBD1; V: TRBV7-9; size: NA; CDR3: CASSLGQLF; DNA: TGTGCCAGCAGCCTGGGACAGCTCTTT
J: TRBJ2-1; D: NA; V: TRBV12-3/TRBV12-4; size: NA; CDR3: CASSLLANNEQFF; DNA: TGTGCCAGCAGTTTACTAGCTAACAATGAGCAGTTCTTC
J: TRBJ2-5; D: NA; V: TRBV5-6; size: NA; CDR3: CASSPTGPSQETQYF; DNA: TGTGCCAGCAGCCCAACAGGGCCCTCCCAAGAGACCCAGTACTTC
J: TRBJ1-5; D: TRBD1; V: TRBV15; size: NA; CDR3: CATSGRQGQNQPQHF; DNA: TGTGCCACCAGCGGACGACAGGGCCAGAATCAGCCCCAGCATTTT
J: TRBJ2-7; D: NA; V: TRBV27; size: NA; CDR3: CASRSPGTKTYEQYF; DNA: TGTGCCAGCAGATCCCCCGGGACAAAGACCTACGAGCAGTACTTC
J: TRBJ2-7; D: TRBD1; V: TRBV6-1; size: NA; CDR3: CASSESPGQGFYEQYF; DNA: TGTGCCAGCAGTGAATCCCCGGGACAGGGTTTCTACGAGCAGTACTTC
J: TRBJ2-4; D: TRBD1; V: TRBV24-1; size: NA; CDR3: CATSDGAGTGGAKNIQYF; DNA: TGTGCCACCAGTGATGGCGCCGGGACAGGGGGCGCCAAAAACATTCAGTACTTC